This T cell receptor (beta chain) was identified during a study of post-analysis software for immune sequencing data. The authors incorporated unique molecular identifiers into the TCR beta cDNA libraries. TCRdb itself ran the PCR reads through MiXCR, one entry per CDR3 protein. The sample lists about 540,000 distinct CDR3 sequences, around 34% occurring once. Remarks on this clonotype: Antigen specificity is unknown.

CDR1 and CDR2 from the germline V gene are SNHLY and FYNNEI. V was pared by 3 bases and J by 8 bases, with 3 bases of the junction left unmatched. The CDR3 runs 12 residues. Study results and caveats: The study found TRBV5-6, TRBV5-1 and TRBV20-1 among five or six TRBV segments more frequent in patients than controls. Significantly lower normalized Chao1 diversity was found in patients with multiple sclerosis relative to controls.

The chain joins TRBV2 to TRBJ1-2; 7 nucleotides agree with TRBD1. Sequencing input: blood. This TCR was sampled from a girl under 18 with multiple sclerosis. CDR3 loop: CASSDVRGGYTF. DNA for the CDR3: TGTGCCAGCAGTGATGTCAGGGGGGGCTACACCTTC.